The TCR beta chain under discussion was sequenced for a study of a mutant IDH1 vaccine in newly diagnosed glioma (dated by TCRdb to the early 2020s). Context from the whole study: Of the approximately 33 patients who were treated, around 60% were male and 37.5% were female, and the mean age was approximately 40 years. Before enrollment, most patients had been given radiochemotherapy with temozolomide as standard therapy, while the rest had received either radiotherapy alone or temozolomide alone. Peripheral blood was collected at six visits: V03 (baseline), V05, V07, V10, V12 and V13. For exploratory analyses, longitudinal TCRB deep sequencing was carried out in about two dozen treated patients wherever samples were available. The study at large found these results: No apparent relationship was observed between pseudoprogression and alterations in the top peripheral T cell clonotypes detected by TCRB sequencing. Immune responses induced by the vaccine were seen in 90% to 95% of patients across multiple MHC alleles. The authors stated that sample limitations prevented analyses of patient blood samples from being reproduced. Selection of PBMC samples for TCRB deep sequencing was based on availability.

The CDR3 holds 14 amino acids from the cysteine to the phenylalanine. Just CDR3 DNA is preserved here, 42 bases in frame from base 1. CDR1 MNHNY and CDR2 SVGAGI were looked up in the germline V gene (reference sequence). The junction shows trimming of 8 bases on V and 5 bases on J, plus 15 bases between the germline ends. A word on this clone: No cognate antigen has been identified for it. No much larger clone is present one base from it, and per-base qualities are unavailable.

Library creation used the immunoSEQ multiplex PCR assay. Rearranged TCR beta chain sequences were amplified with the hsTCRB Kit following the manufacturer's protocol. An Illumina MiSeq was used to sequence the TCRB libraries. Turning to the authors' computational methods: The kit vendor's proprietary platform handled demultiplexing, trimming and gene mapping. Held by TCRdb, this immuneACCESS table contains in-frame sequences only and omits some clones. Under half of the omission traces to an unresolved V gene where checked; the cause of the rest is unknown. That table is the source of V, J and clone size, and D and trimming were worked out from the DNA. A total of about 32,000 clones appear in this sample, 82% of them only once. The ten largest clonotypes hold approximately 19% of the sample. In light of the paper, this sample's time point label describes: baseline, week 1 (first vaccination visit). Interpreted using the paper, the treatment or condition label stands for: pre-vaccination baseline after standard-of-care therapy. Donors had newly diagnosed WHO grade 3 or 4 IDH1-mutant astrocytomas with loss of nuclear ATRX. The samples were drawn from NOA16, a multicentre, single-arm, open-label phase I trial in Germany that tested a mutant IDH1 peptide vaccine in humans for the first time. Visit V03 blood draws served as the baseline sample for immunogenicity testing. The DNeasy Blood and Tissue Kit was used to extract genomic DNA from EDTA blood for TCRB sequencing.

The sequence links TRBV6-6 to TRBJ2-2, with the D assignment possibly TRBD1 or TRBD2, given 6 matching bases for each. Here the sequenced sample was PBMCs, taken from a glioma patient treated with radiotherapy, temozolomide or both. This TCR derives from a man between 25 and 39 years old with glioma. The CDR3 in this case is CASAGGTNTGELFF. DNA sequence: TGTGCCAGCGCCGGCGGGACAAATACCGGGGAGCTGTTTTTT.